These 14 T cell receptor beta chains share one sample of origin, sequenced in a study of blood T cell repertoires in COVID-19. The assay was immunoSEQ multiplex PCR, and TCRdb's table has in-frame clones only and misses some. Of fewer than 80,000 clones in the sample, 80% to 90% were seen once. The sample comprised peripheral blood. The receptors come from a woman in her 50s with active COVID-19.

This chain uses TRBV27 with TRBJ2-5, with a possible D match to TRBD1 (5 bases). This CDR3 region has 15 residues. Germline-derived CDR1 and CDR2 are MNHEY and SMNVEV (reference sequence). V dropped 8 bases and J dropped 0 bases, with 16 bases sitting between them. DNA for the CDR3: TGTGCCAGCCCGTTCCCAGGGCGGCACCAAGAGACCCAGTACTTC. Translating gives CASPFPGRHQETQYF.

This clone was recorded only once. The chain is built from TRBV18 and TRBJ2-7, with 10 bases lining up with TRBD2. V was pared by 3 bases and J by 1 base, with 12 bases of the junction left unmatched. This CDR3 region has 18 residues. CDR1 and CDR2 (germline): KGHSH, LQKENI. CDR3 region: CASSPQLPGLALSYEQYF. The CDR3, as DNA: TGTGCCAGCTCACCCCAGCTGCCGGGACTAGCGCTATCCTACGAGCAGTACTTC.

The chain is built from TRBV18 and TRBJ2-2; tentatively, D is TRBD1 (6 bases). V lost 8 bases and J lost 2, with 12 bases in between. CDR1 is KGHSH and CDR2 is LQKENI in the germline V gene. The CDR3 spans 14 residues. The CDR3 DNA reads TGTGCCAGCACGATACAGGGAAACACCGGGGAGCTGTTTTTT. Translating gives CASTIQGNTGELFF.

The V and J genes are TRBV27 and TRBJ2-3, with D maybe TRBD2 (5 bases). V lost 3 bases to trimming and J lost 1 base, with 8 bases between them. Per the germline V gene, CDR1 is MNHEY and CDR2 is SMNVEV (reference sequence). The CDR3 contains 14 residues. The CDR3 DNA reads as TGTGCCAGCAGTTTCGGAGGACGCACAGATACGCAGTATTTT. It specifies CASSFGGRTDTQYF.

This clone appeared a few times. The genes are TRBV3-1 (or the pseudogene TRBV3-2) and TRBJ2-3; weak D call: TRBD2 (5 bases). The V gene lost 0 bases and the J gene lost 0 bases, with 13 bases spanning the gap. The CDR3 sequence is 17 residues long. Germline V CDR1 and CDR2: LGHDT, YNNKEL (reference sequence). CDR3 coding DNA: TGTGCCAGCAGCCAAGATCTAAAAGCGGACAGCACAGATACGCAGTATTTT. Translation: CASSQDLKADSTDTQYF.

The chain carries TRBV10-1 and TRBJ2-2, with D possibly being TRBD1 (6 bases). The germline gives CDR1 WNHNN, CDR2 SYGVQD (reference sequence). The V end was cut by 10 bases, the J end by 2 bases, with 17 bases between. The CDR3 has 15 residues. The CDR3 region is CATSTGTLNTGELFF. The CDR3 region has the DNA TGCGCCACTTCTACCGGGACACTAAACACCGGGGAGCTGTTTTTT.

V gene TRBV7-9 combines with J gene TRBJ2-1, with 8 bases matching TRBD2. V dropped 5 bases and J dropped 3; count of bases not matched to a gene: 6. The germline V gene encodes CDR1 SEHNR and CDR2 FQNEAQ (reference sequence). This CDR3 has 15 residues. CDR3 residues: CASSNSGTFYNEQFF. The CDR3 DNA is TGTGCCAGCAGCAATAGCGGGACTTTCTACAATGAGCAGTTCTTC. The variable domain in full, with the rest retrieved from reference TRBV7-9 and TRBJ2-1, is DTGVSQNPRHKITKRGQNVTFRCDPISEHNRLYWYRQTLGQGPEFLTYFQNEAQLEKSRLLSDRFSAERPKGSFSTLEIQRTEQGDSAMYLCASSNSGTFYNEQFFGPGTRLTVL.

V and J are TRBV28 and TRBJ2-1, with 9 bases identical to TRBD2. In germline, CDR1 is MDHEN, CDR2 SYDVKM. V was clipped by 3 bases and J by 1 base; unmatched bases: 4. This CDR3 is 16 amino acids long. CDR3 bases: TGTGCCAGCAGTTTCGGGGCGGGAGGGTCCTACAATGAGCAGTTCTTC. Its protein product is CASSFGAGGSYNEQFF.

The rearrangement joins TRBV27 to TRBJ2-7; weak D call: TRBD2 (5 bases). Deletions cut 6 bases from V and 2 bases from J, with 17 bases between. This CDR3 is built from 15 residues. The germline V gene has CDR1 MNHEY and CDR2 SMNVEV (reference sequence). The CDR3 sequence: CASRPSQLGTYEQYF. Written as DNA, the CDR3 is TGTGCCAGCAGGCCCTCCCAACTAGGTACCTACGAGCAGTACTTC.

This clone is a singleton in its sample. V is TRBV4-1 and J is TRBJ2-3; no reliable D call. Trimming shortened V by 4 bases and J by 5 bases, and 16 bases separated the two germline ends. The CDR3 consists of 15 residues. Germline V gene data show CDR1 as MGHRA and CDR2 as YSYEKL. The CDR3 region is CASSLTPYSEDTQYF. In DNA, the CDR3 is TGCGCCAGCAGCCTGACACCTTACAGTGAAGATACGCAGTATTTT.

V and J are TRBV28 and TRBJ1-3, with D hard to call. V dropped 3 bases and J dropped 1 base, with 7 bases sitting between them. Looked up from germline, CDR1 is MDHEN and CDR2 is SYDVKM. The CDR3 is 14 residues long. In DNA form, the CDR3 reads TGTGCCAGCAGTTTTGCGGGTTCTGGAAACACCATATATTTT. This codes for CASSFAGSGNTIYF.

The chain carries TRBV5-4 and TRBJ2-3; TRBD2 matches at 10 bases. The CDR3 length is 15 residues. Germline-derived CDR1 and CDR2 are SGHNT and YYREEE (reference sequence). Germline trimming cut 4 bases from V and 4 bases from J; bases unmatched to any gene: 6. CDR3 in amino acids: CASSRTSGMADTQYF. The CDR3 DNA reads as TGTGCCAGCAGCCGCACTAGCGGGATGGCAGATACGCAGTATTTT. The whole variable domain, filled in from reference TRBV5-4 and TRBJ2-3, reads ETGVTQSPTHLIKTRGQQVTLRCSSQSGHNTVSWYQQALGQGPQFIFQYYREEENGRGNFPPRFSGLQFPNYSSELNVNALELDDSALYLCASSRTSGMADTQYFGPGTRLTVL.

This clone was counted a few times. The identical CDR3 is also encoded by other nucleotide sequences in the sample. This chain joins TRBV6-1 and TRBJ1-5, with TRBD1 as a possible D gene (5 bases). Germline CDR1 reads MNHNS; CDR2 reads SASEGT. The CDR3 length is 15 residues. The ends were cut back, 1 base at V and 5 bases at J, with 12 bases in the middle. CDR3 in DNA: TGTGCCAGCAGTGAAGAGATCGCAGGGCATCAGCCCCAGCATTTT. This gives the protein CASSEEIAGHQPQHF.

CDR3 coding DNA: TGCGCCAGCAGTGACCGTCCGTGGCAGGCTGAGCAGTTCTTC. Its protein product is CASSDRPWQAEQFF. The chain combines TRBV10-1 with TRBJ2-1, with D hard to call. The CDR3 has 14 amino acids. The V gene lost 3 bases and the J gene lost 9 bases, with 15 bases spanning the gap. The germline gives CDR1 WNHNN, CDR2 SYGVQD (reference sequence).